These 26 T cell receptor beta chains were all obtained from the same sample, sequenced in a study of T-cell memory formation after mild COVID-19. MiXCR, run by TCRdb on the 5' RACE reads, gives a single entry per CDR3 protein. The sample contains some 350,000 distinct CDR3 sequences, approximately 12% of which appear only once. The sequenced sample was PBMCs or a T cell subset sorted from them (not recorded which). The receptors shown here come from a man between 18 and 29 years old who had mild COVID-19 (a few samples of this study predate the infection). Cell type and time point are not known.

This clonotype was counted a few times. The rearrangement links TRBV5-4 to TRBJ2-7, with 9 bases matching TRBD2. This CDR3 comprises 12 residues. J lost 3 bases, V lost 7 bases, and 2 bases had no gene match. CDR1 and CDR2 from the germline V gene are SGHNT and YYREEE (reference sequence). CDR3 nucleotide sequence: TGTGCCAGCGGGCGGGGGGGCTACGAGCAGTACGTC. Protein: CASGRGGYEQYV.

This clonotype was picked up a small number of times. This sequence joins TRBV5-1 and TRBJ2-5; a weak D match, TRBD1 (6 bases). V was cut by 4 bases and J by 0 bases, with 10 bases left in between. Germline-derived CDR1 and CDR2 are SGHRS and YFSETQ. This CDR3 is built from 14 residues. CDR3 region: CASSPQGNQETQYF. The DNA of the CDR3 is TGCGCCAGCAGCCCACAGGGTAACCAAGAGACCCAGTACTTC.

V gene TRBV5-1 combines with J gene TRBJ2-3; maybe TRBD2 (6 bases). Germline V gives CDR1 SGHRS, CDR2 YFSETQ. This CDR3 has 14 residues. V was pared by 4 bases and J by 4 bases, with 13 bases between. This chain's CDR3 is CASSVWEAADTQYF. In DNA, the CDR3 is TGCGCCAGCAGCGTGTGGGAGGCGGCAGATACGCAGTATTTT.

There are many counts of this clonotype. The chain couples TRBV12-3 or TRBV12-4 to TRBJ2-7; 7 bases align to TRBD1. J was trimmed by 3 bases and V by 6 bases; bases with no gene match: 17. The CDR3 length is 17 residues. Written as DNA, the CDR3 is TGTGCCAGCAGGCCTAACCGACAGGGTGTAGGGGACTACGAGCAGTACTTC. This encodes CASRPNRQGVGDYEQYF.

A few counts support this clonotype. The chain carries TRBV7-2 and TRBJ2-5; D may correspond to TRBD1 or TRBD2 (7 bases each). The CDR3 totals 14 residues. The germline V gene has CDR1 SGHTA and CDR2 FQGNSA. Trimming removed 4 bases from V and 5 bases from J, with 14 bases in between. CDR3 in DNA: TGTGCCAGCAGCTCACAGGGAGGGGGCGAGACCCAGTACTTC. Translation: CASSSQGGGETQYF.

This chain connects TRBV7-6 to TRBJ1-1, with TRBD1 identical over 7 bases. V trimming: 6 bases; J trimming: 3 bases; junction bases outside the gene matches: 4. The CDR3 covers 13 residues. Germline CDR1 reads SGHVS; CDR2 reads FNYEAQ. DNA of the CDR3: TGTGCCAGCAGAAAAACAGGGGACACTGAAGCTTTCTTT. It specifies CASRKTGDTEAFF.

Many counts were recorded for this clonotype. The rearrangement joins TRBV5-1 to TRBJ2-7, with TRBD2 matching over 10 bases. Germline V gives CDR1 SGHRS, CDR2 YFSETQ. The junction had 6 bases not matched to a gene; V was cut back by 5 bases and J by 4 bases. This CDR3 contains 14 residues. The CDR3 DNA reads as TGCGCCAGCAGGTGGACTAGCGGAGTTTACGAGCAGTACTTC. Its protein is CASRWTSGVYEQYF.

J is TRBJ2-4 and V is TRBV28; perhaps TRBD1 as D (8 bases). Germline CDR1 MDHEN, CDR2 SYDVKM. This CDR3 region has 16 residues. Between the trimmed V and J ends, which lost 3 bases and 3 bases, there was a span of 15 bases. The CDR3 spells CASSFTGGGLKNIQYF. CDR3 coding DNA: TGTGCCAGCAGTTTTACAGGGGGGGGACTCAAAAACATTCAGTACTTC. The whole variable domain, remainder taken from reference TRBV28 and TRBJ2-4, is DVKVTQSSRYLVKRTGEKVFLECVQDMDHENMFWYRQDPGLGLRLIYFSYDVKMKEKGDIPEGYSVSREKKERFSLILESASTNQTSMYLCASSFTGGGLKNIQYFGAGTRLSVL.

Ten or more counts support this clonotype. The V gene is TRBV7-9, the J gene TRBJ1-2; D unclear. Germline lookup yields CDR1 SEHNR and CDR2 FQNEAQ (reference sequence). V lost 5 bases to trimming and J lost 8 bases, with 15 bases between them. CDR3 size: 13 residues. The DNA of the CDR3 is TGTGCCAGCAGCCAGTGGGCAGTCCAGGGCTACACCTTC. Its translation: CASSQWAVQGYTF.

This clonotype came up many times. The rearrangement joins TRBV7-9 to TRBJ2-2; possible D gene TRBD1, 5 bases. Germline V gene data show CDR1 as SEHNR and CDR2 as FQNEAQ (reference sequence). CDR3 length: 15 residues. V lost 8 bases to trimming and J lost 6 bases, with 19 bases between them. For the CDR3, the DNA is TGTGCCAGCTATCTCGGCCAGGGCCTCCCCGGGGAGCTGTTTTTT. It translates to CASYLGQGLPGELFF.

V gene TRBV19 combines with J gene TRBJ2-5, with D possibly TRBD1 on 6 matching bases. Germline lookup yields CDR1 LNHDA and CDR2 SQIVND (reference sequence). V lost 10 bases and J lost 5, with 17 bases in between. CDR3 length: 13 residues. CDR3 in amino acids: CAIGGTTQETQYF. CDR3 nucleotide sequence: TGTGCCATAGGGGGAACGACCCAGGAGACCCAGTACTTC.

This clonotype has only a few counts. The gene calls are TRBV7-2 and TRBJ2-7; 8 nucleotides line up with TRBD1. This CDR3 contains 14 residues. Germline CDR1 is SGHTA and CDR2 is FQGNSA. J was trimmed by 5 bases and V by 5 bases; bases with no gene match: 8. Here the CDR3 reads CASSRRGLVDEQYF. The CDR3, as DNA: TGTGCCAGCAGCCGCAGGGGGCTCGTGGACGAGCAGTACTTC.

The rearrangement uses TRBV25-1 and TRBJ2-1, with 8 bases matching TRBD1. Germline CDR1 reads MGHDK; CDR2 reads SYGVNS. V shed 11 bases, J shed 2 bases, and the junction held 5 bases outside the gene matches. There are 13 residues in the CDR3. DNA of the CDR3: TGTGCCTGCACAGGGGGAACCTACAATGAGCAGTTCTTC. Translating gives CACTGGTYNEQFF. Full variable domain (outside the CDR3, taken from reference TRBV25-1 and TRBJ2-1): EADIYQTPRYLVIGTGKKITLECSQTMGHDKMYWYQQDPGMELHLIHYSYGVNSTEKGDLSSESTVSRIRTEHFPLTLESARPSHTSQYLCACTGGTYNEQFFGPGTRLTVL.

V and J are TRBV7-8 and TRBJ2-5; D is uncertain. The CDR3 extends over 13 amino acids. Looked up from germline, CDR1 is SGHVS and CDR2 is FQNEAQ. Trimming took off 3 bases at V and 4 bases at J, with 9 bases between the two ends. The CDR3 here is CASSFLETETQYF. The CDR3 DNA sequence: TGTGCCAGCAGCTTCTTGGAGACAGAGACCCAGTACTTC.

This clonotype showed up many times. This chain connects TRBV12-3 or TRBV12-4 to TRBJ2-1, with 9 bases aligning to TRBD2. The CDR3 spans 16 residues. V was pared by 3 bases and J by 7 bases, with 10 bases of the junction left unmatched. CDR3 sequence: CASSFPLAGEMNEQFF. The CDR3, as DNA: TGTGCCAGCAGTTTCCCCTTAGCGGGGGAGATGAATGAGCAGTTCTTC.

This clonotype has only a few counts. The rearrangement joins TRBV7-6 to TRBJ2-1, with unresolved D. CDR3 size: 12 residues. Trimming stripped 4 bases from V and 6 bases from J, with 7 bases between. CDR1 is SGHVS, CDR2 FNYEAQ, per germline. CDR3 in amino acids: CASSSFPNEQFF. The DNA of the CDR3 is TGTGCCAGCAGCTCCTTCCCCAATGAGCAGTTCTTC.

V usage is TRBV3-1 and J usage is TRBJ2-1, with TRBD2 matching 7 bases. Germline V gene data show CDR1 as LGHDT and CDR2 as YNNKEL (reference sequence). This CDR3 comprises 13 residues. Trimming cost V 0 bases and J 10 bases; bases outside gene matches: 3. The CDR3 DNA reads as TGTGCCAGCAGCCAAGAGTGGCGGGGGGAGCAGTTCTTC. Translated, it gives CASSQEWRGEQFF.

V gene TRBV6-6 combines with J gene TRBJ2-7; 9 nucleotides line up with TRBD2. Germline assignment: CDR1 MNHNY and CDR2 SVGAGI (reference sequence). Germline trimming cut 10 bases from V and 7 bases from J; bases unmatched to any gene: 11. This CDR3 comprises 13 residues. The CDR3 region has the DNA TGTGCCACCCGAGGCGGGGGGGCCCGGGAGCAGTACGTC. Amino acid sequence: CATRGGGAREQYV.

In this sample, this clonotype turned up a few times. The chain combines TRBV10-2 with TRBJ1-5; no clear D gene. V lost 1 base and J 7 bases, leaving 5 bases between the germline ends. The CDR3 runs to 12 residues. The germline V gene encodes CDR1 WSHSY and CDR2 SAAADI. CDR3 sequence: CASSEFGQPQHF. In nucleotides, the CDR3 is TGCGCCAGCAGTGAGTTTGGGCAGCCCCAGCATTTT.

V usage is TRBV4-2 and J usage is TRBJ1-5; D is undetermined. V was shortened by 0 bases and J by 0 bases, with 15 bases between the two germline ends. The CDR3 sequence is 18 residues long. The germline gives CDR1 LGHNA, CDR2 YNFKEQ. The DNA of the CDR3 is TGTGCCAGCAGCCAAGAACGGGCAGCGCTCATTAGCAATCAGCCCCAGCATTTT. It specifies CASSQERAALISNQPQHF.

The gene calls are TRBV24-1 and TRBJ2-7; D possibly corresponds to TRBD2 (5 bases). Trimming removed 4 bases from V and 6 bases from J, with 6 bases in between. The CDR3 runs 11 residues. Per the germline V gene, CDR1 is KGHDR and CDR2 is SFDVKD. CDR3 region: CATSEGLEQYF. For the CDR3, the DNA is TGTGCCACCAGTGAAGGACTCGAGCAGTACTTC.

This clonotype was observed a few times. The V call is TRBV29-1, the J call TRBJ2-5; TRBD1 agrees at 9 bases. The V gene's germline CDR1 is SQVTM and CDR2 ANQGSEA. The CDR3 is 14 amino acids. V lost 1 base and J lost 4; bases outside the gene matches: 4. The CDR3 sequence is CSVEVPGQGETQYF. DNA for the CDR3: TGCAGCGTTGAAGTGCCGGGACAGGGAGAGACCCAGTACTTC.

With respect to this clonotype: This may come from a read error, since a much larger clone is one base off. The J gene is TRBJ1-2, the V gene TRBV27, with D maybe TRBD1 (5 bases). V lost 3 bases and J lost 7, with 18 bases in between. The germline gives CDR1 MNHEY, CDR2 SMNVEV (reference sequence). This CDR3 spans 15 amino acids. This CDR3 is CASSLIGGTLCGYTF. Here the CDR3 DNA reads TGTGCCAGCAGTTTGATAGGAGGGACCCTCTGTGGCTACACCTTC.

Ten or more counts support this clonotype. V usage is TRBV7-7 and J usage is TRBJ2-5; D is ambiguous. V was cut by 5 bases and J by 5 bases, with 12 bases left in between. Germline loops: CDR1 SSHAT, CDR2 FNYEAQ (reference sequence). The CDR3 totals 13 residues. The CDR3 sequence: CASSAALRETQYF. The CDR3 DNA reads TGTGCCAGCAGCGCTGCACTCCGGGAGACCCAGTACTTC.

This clonotype showed up just a few times. J is TRBJ2-1 and V is TRBV5-5; perhaps TRBD2 as D (6 bases). V was clipped by 4 bases and J by 8 bases, with 16 bases between them. Germline CDR1 and CDR2: SGHKS and YYEKEE (reference sequence). This CDR3 region has 14 residues. The CDR3 region is CASSRDSIPDEQFF. As DNA, the CDR3 is TGTGCCAGCAGCCGGGACTCCATCCCCGATGAGCAGTTCTTC.

In this sample, this clonotype turned up a few times. The rearrangement links TRBV11-2 to TRBJ2-4; the D gene is possibly TRBD2 (6 bases). The V gene's germline CDR1 is SGHAT and CDR2 FQNNGV. CDR3 length equals 16 residues. V was pared by 4 bases and J by 0 bases, with 13 bases between. The CDR3 DNA reads TGTGCCAGCAGCTCATTCGGGGGTATAGCCAAAAACATTCAGTACTTC. This encodes CASSSFGGIAKNIQYF.